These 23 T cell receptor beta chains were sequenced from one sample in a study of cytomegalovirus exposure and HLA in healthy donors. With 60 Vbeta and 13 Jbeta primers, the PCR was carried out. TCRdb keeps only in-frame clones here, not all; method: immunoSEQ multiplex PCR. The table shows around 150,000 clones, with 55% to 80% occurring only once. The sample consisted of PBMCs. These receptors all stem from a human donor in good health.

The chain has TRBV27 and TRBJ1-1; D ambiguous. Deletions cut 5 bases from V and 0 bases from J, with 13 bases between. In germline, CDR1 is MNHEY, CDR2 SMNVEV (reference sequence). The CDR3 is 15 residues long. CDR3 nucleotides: TGTGCCAGCAGTCCGTCGGGTACCGTGAACACTGAAGCTTTCTTT. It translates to CASSPSGTVNTEAFF.

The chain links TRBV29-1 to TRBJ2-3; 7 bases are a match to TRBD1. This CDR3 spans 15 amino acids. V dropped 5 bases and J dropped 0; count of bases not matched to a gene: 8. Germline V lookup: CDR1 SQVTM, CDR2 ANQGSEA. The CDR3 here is CSVRIQGESTDTQYF. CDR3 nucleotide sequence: TGCAGCGTTAGAATCCAGGGGGAAAGCACAGATACGCAGTATTTT.

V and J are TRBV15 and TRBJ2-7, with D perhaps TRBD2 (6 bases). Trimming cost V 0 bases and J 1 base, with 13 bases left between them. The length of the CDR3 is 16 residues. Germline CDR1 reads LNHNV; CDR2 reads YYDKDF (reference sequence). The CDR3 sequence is CATSRDRASASYEQYF. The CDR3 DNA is TGTGCCACCAGCAGAGATCGGGCTAGCGCTTCCTACGAGCAGTACTTC.

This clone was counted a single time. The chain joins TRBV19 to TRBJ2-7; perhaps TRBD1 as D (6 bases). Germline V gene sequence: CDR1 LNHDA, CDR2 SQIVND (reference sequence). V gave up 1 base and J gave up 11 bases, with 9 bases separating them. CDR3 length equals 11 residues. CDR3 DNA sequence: TGTGCCAGTAGTATAGGTGGGGACAAGTACTTC. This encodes CASSIGGDKYF.

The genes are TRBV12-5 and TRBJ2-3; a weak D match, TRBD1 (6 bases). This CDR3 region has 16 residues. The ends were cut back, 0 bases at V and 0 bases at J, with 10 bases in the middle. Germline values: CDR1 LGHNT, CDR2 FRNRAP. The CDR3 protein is CASGLVLDRSTDTQYF. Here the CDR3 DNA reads TGTGCTAGTGGTTTGGTATTAGACAGGAGCACAGATACGCAGTATTTT.

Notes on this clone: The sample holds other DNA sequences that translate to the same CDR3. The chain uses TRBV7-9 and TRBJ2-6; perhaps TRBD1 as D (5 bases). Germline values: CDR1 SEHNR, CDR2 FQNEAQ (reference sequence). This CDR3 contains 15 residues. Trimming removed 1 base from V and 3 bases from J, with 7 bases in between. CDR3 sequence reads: CASSLEGFGANVLTF. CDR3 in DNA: TGTGCCAGCAGCTTAGAGGGGTTTGGGGCCAACGTCCTGACTTTC.

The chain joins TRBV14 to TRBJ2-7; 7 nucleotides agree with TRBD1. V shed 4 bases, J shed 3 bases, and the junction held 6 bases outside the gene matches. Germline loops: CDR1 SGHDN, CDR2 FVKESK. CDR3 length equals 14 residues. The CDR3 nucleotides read TGTGCCAGCAGCCTACCGGGACAGTACTACGAGCAGTACTTC. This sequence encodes CASSLPGQYYEQYF.

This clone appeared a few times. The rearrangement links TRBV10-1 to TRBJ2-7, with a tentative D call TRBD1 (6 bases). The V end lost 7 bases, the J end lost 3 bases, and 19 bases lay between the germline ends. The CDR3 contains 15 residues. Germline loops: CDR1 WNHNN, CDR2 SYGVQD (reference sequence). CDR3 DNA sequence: TGCGCCAGCACCCGCTCGAGACAGGTATACTACGAGCAGTACTTC. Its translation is CASTRSRQVYYEQYF.

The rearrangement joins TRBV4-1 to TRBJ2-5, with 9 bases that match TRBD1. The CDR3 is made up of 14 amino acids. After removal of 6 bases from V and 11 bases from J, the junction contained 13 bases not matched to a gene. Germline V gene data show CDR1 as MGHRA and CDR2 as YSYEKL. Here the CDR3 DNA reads TGCGCCAGCAGTCGGACAGGGGTTTTGGATGAGCAGTACTTC. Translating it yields CASSRTGVLDEQYF.

The CDR3 bases are TGCAGCGCTCAGCTCACTAGCGCATATGGCTACACCTTC. Protein: CSAQLTSAYGYTF. The genes are TRBV29-1 and TRBJ1-2; D is unresolved. V was shortened by 7 bases and J by 5 bases, with 17 bases between the two germline ends. Germline CDR1 and CDR2: SQVTM and ANQGSEA. The CDR3 totals 13 residues. Variable domain in full (rest from reference TRBV29-1 and TRBJ1-2): SAVISQKPSRDICQRGTSLTIQCQVDSQVTMMFWYRQQPGQSLTLIATANQGSEATYESGFVIDKFPISRPNLTFSTLTVSNMSPEDSSIYLCSAQLTSAYGYTFGSGTRLTVV.

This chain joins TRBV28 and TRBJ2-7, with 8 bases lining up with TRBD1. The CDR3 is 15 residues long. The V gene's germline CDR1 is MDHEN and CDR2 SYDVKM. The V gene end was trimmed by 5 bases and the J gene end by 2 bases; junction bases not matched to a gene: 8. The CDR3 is CASSLTGGIAYEQYF. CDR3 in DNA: TGTGCCAGCAGTCTCACAGGGGGAATAGCCTACGAGCAGTACTTC.

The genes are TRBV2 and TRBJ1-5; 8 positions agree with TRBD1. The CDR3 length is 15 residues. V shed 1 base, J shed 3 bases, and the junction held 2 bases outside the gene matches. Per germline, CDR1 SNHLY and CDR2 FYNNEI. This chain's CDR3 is CASSEETGDNQPQHF. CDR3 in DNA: TGTGCCAGCAGTGAAGAGACAGGGGACAATCAGCCCCAGCATTTT. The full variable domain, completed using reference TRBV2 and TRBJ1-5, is EPEVTQTPSHQVTQMGQEVILRCVPISNHLYFYWYRQILGQKVEFLVSFYNNEISEKSEIFDDQFSVERPDGSNFTLKIRSTKLEDSAMYFCASSEETGDNQPQHFGDGTRLSIL.

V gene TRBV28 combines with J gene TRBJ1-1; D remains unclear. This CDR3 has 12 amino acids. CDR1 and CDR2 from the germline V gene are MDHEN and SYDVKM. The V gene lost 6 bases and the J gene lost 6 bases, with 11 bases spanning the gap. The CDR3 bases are TGTGCCAGCAGCCTTCCCAGATCTGAAGCTTTCTTT. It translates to CASSLPRSEAFF. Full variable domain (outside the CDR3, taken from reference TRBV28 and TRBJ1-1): DVKVTQSSRYLVKRTGEKVFLECVQDMDHENMFWYRQDPGLGLRLIYFSYDVKMKEKGDIPEGYSVSREKKERFSLILESASTNQTSMYLCASSLPRSEAFFGQGTRLTVV.

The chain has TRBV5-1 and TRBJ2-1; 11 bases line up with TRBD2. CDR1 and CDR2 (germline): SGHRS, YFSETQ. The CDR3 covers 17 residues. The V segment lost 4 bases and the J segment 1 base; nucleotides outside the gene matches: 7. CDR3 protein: CASSGPGLAASYNEQFF. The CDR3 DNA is TGCGCCAGCAGCGGACCGGGACTAGCGGCTTCCTACAATGAGCAGTTCTTC. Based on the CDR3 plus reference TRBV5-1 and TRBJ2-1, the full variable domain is KAGVTQTPRYLIKTRGQQVTLSCSPISGHRSVSWYQQTPGQGLQFLFEYFSETQRNKGNFPGRFSGRQFSNSRSEMNVSTLELGDSALYLCASSGPGLAASYNEQFFGPGTRLTVL.

This chain's CDR3 is CASSLVDRVGEQYF. The CDR3 DNA is TGCGCCAGCAGCTTGGTCGACAGGGTAGGCGAGCAGTACTTC. This chain joins TRBV5-1 and TRBJ2-7, with 7 nucleotides matching TRBD1. The CDR3 runs to 14 residues. J gave up 6 bases and V 0 bases, and 6 bases lay outside the gene matches. Germline V CDR1 and CDR2: SGHRS, YFSETQ. Drawing the rest from reference TRBV5-1 and TRBJ2-7, the complete variable domain is KAGVTQTPRYLIKTRGQQVTLSCSPISGHRSVSWYQQTPGQGLQFLFEYFSETQRNKGNFPGRFSGRQFSNSRSEMNVSTLELGDSALYLCASSLVDRVGEQYFGPGTRLTVT.

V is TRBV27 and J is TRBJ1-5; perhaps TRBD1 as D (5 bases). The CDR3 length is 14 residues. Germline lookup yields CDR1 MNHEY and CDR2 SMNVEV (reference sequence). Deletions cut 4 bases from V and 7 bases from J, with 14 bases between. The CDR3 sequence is CASSSKGVKQPQHF. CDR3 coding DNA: TGTGCCAGCAGTTCCAAAGGGGTAAAACAGCCCCAGCATTTT.

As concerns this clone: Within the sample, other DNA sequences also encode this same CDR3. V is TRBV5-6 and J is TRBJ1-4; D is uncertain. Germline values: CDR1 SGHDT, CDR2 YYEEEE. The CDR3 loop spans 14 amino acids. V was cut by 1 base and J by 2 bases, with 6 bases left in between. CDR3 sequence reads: CASSLTGTNEKLFF. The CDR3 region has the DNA TGTGCCAGCAGCTTGACGGGTACTAATGAAAAACTGTTTTTT.

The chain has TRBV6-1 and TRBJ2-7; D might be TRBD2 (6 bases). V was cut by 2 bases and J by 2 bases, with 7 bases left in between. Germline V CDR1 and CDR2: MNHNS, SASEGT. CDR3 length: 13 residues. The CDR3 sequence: CASSERGAYEQYF. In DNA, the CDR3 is TGTGCCAGCAGTGAACGCGGGGCCTACGAGCAGTACTTC.

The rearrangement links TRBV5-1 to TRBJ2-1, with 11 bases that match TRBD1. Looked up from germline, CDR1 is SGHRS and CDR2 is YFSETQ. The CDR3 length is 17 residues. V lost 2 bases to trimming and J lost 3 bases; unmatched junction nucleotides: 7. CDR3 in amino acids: CASSLEVGTGGYNEQFF. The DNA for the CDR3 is TGCGCCAGCAGCTTAGAAGTCGGGACAGGGGGCTACAATGAGCAGTTCTTC.

CDR3 DNA sequence: TGCGCCAGCGGAGTTACTAGCGGGGGTCAAGAGACCCAGTACTTC. This sequence encodes CASGVTSGGQETQYF. The chain is built from TRBV4-1 and TRBJ2-5, with 11 positions matching TRBD2. The CDR3 spans 15 residues. The ends lost 8 bases at V and 2 bases at J; junction bases unmatched: 7. Germline CDR1 is MGHRA and CDR2 is YSYEKL.

CDR3 loop: CATSRDRADGGIRTQYF. The CDR3 DNA is TGTGCCACCAGCAGAGATCGGGCGGACGGAGGAATAAGGACCCAGTACTTC. The V call is TRBV15, the J call TRBJ2-5; D may be TRBD2 (5 bases). The ends were cut back, 0 bases at V and 7 bases at J, with 21 bases in the middle. The CDR3 totals 17 residues. The germline V gene has CDR1 LNHNV and CDR2 YYDKDF (reference sequence).

CDR3 bases: TGTGCCAGCAGTGACGGGGGCGCGGGTAGCGGCTACACCTTC. Its protein is CASSDGGAGSGYTF. The chain uses TRBV6-4 and TRBJ1-2, with TRBD1 as a possible D gene (6 bases). V was cut by 2 bases and J by 8 bases, with 15 bases left in between. The germline CDR1 and CDR2 sequences are MRHNA and SNTAGT. The CDR3 is 14 amino acids.

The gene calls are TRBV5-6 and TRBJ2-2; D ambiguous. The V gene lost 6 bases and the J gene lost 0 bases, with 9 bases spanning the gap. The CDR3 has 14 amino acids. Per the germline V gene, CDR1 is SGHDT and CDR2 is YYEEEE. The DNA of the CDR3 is TGTGCCAGCATTGACACTTCGAACACCGGGGAGCTGTTTTTT. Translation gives CASIDTSNTGELFF.